Listed below are T cell receptor beta chains from one sample, sequenced in a study of T cells in narcolepsy. The method was immunoSEQ multiplex PCR; TCRdb's version includes in-frame clones alone and lacks a portion of them. The sample includes 25,000 to 30,000 clones, approximately 82% of them seen just once. The material sequenced was CD45RA- memory CD4+ T cells from PBMCs. These receptors were obtained from a human donor with narcolepsy. Both conserved end residues are part of each CDR3. The D gene is left open where the match is weak. Size tells how often a clone was seen (once, few, many) or the class of an expanded clone, and some rows leave it out.

clone_size	d_call	j_call	v_call	cdr3_nt	cdr3_aa
NA	NA	TRBJ2-7	TRBV6-5	TGTGCCAGCAGCCCGCGAGGAGACGAGCAGTACTTC	CASSPRGDEQYF
few	NA	TRBJ1-3	TRBV7-6	TGTGCCAGCAGCTTAGATCTTAAGGGACCTGGAAACACCATATATTTT	CASSLDLKGPGNTIYF
NA	NA	TRBJ1-2	TRBV11-2	TGTGCCAGCAGCTTGGGGAATAACTATGGCTACACCTTC	CASSLGNNYGYTF
once	TRBD1	TRBJ1-2	TRBV7-9	TGTGCCAGCAGCCGTGGACAGGGGGCGGGCGGCTACACCTTC	CASSRGQGAGGYTF
once	TRBD1	TRBJ2-6	TRBV7-3	TGTGCCAGCAGCAGCTGGACAGGGCGCTCTGGGGCCAACGTCCTGACTTTC	CASSSWTGRSGANVLTF
NA	NA	TRBJ1-1	TRBV6-6	TGTGCCAGCAATCCAGGGATCAGCACTGAAGCTTTCTTT	CASNPGISTEAFF
once	TRBD1	TRBJ1-1	TRBV7-9	TGTGCCAGCAGCTCGGGACAGGGGATTCGCACTGAAGCTTTCTTT	CASSSGQGIRTEAFF
NA	TRBD1	TRBJ1-3	TRBV14	TGTGCCAGCAGCCAGGGACAGCGAATAACTAGAAACACCATATATTTT	CASSQGQRITRNTIYF
NA	NA	TRBJ1-1	TRBV14	TGTGCCAGCCACCCATGGGGCGATACTGAAGCTTTCTTT	CASHPWGDTEAFF
NA	TRBD2	TRBJ2-3	TRBV5-4	TGTGCCAGCAGCTTGGCACGGGGGGGGCCGGCAGATACGCAGTATTTT	CASSLARGGPADTQYF
NA	TRBD1	TRBJ2-4	TRBV11-2	TGTGCCAGCAGCTTAGGGGACAGGTACAAAAACATTCAGTACTTC	CASSLGDRYKNIQYF
NA	TRBD1	TRBJ1-6	TRBV18	TGTGCCAGCTCGCGATCTACAGGGGGAAATTCTTCACCCCTCCACTTT	CASSRSTGGNSSPLHF
NA	TRBD1	TRBJ1-5	TRBV2	TGTGCCAGCTGTCGACAGGGGGGACAGCCCCAGCATTTT	CASCRQGGQPQHF
NA	TRBD2	TRBJ2-5	TRBV7-8	TGTGCCAGCAGCTTAGCGCCTAGCGGGGGGGTCCAAGAGACCCAGTACTTC	CASSLAPSGGVQETQYF
NA	NA	TRBJ1-6	TRBV6-5	TGTGCCACTGCTTGGGGTCGTTATTCACCCCTCCACTTT	CATAWGRYSPLHF
NA	NA	TRBJ2-2	TRBV7-9	TGTGCCAGCAACTCCTGGGGGATGAGCGCCGGGGAGCTGTTTTTT	CASNSWGMSAGELFF
NA	NA	TRBJ2-1	TRBV7-3	TGTGCCAGCAGCTTAGGAAGCGGGCGGGTCAACTGGGATGAGCAGTTCTTC	CASSLGSGRVNWDEQFF
NA	TRBD2	TRBJ2-7	TRBV4-2	TGTGCCAGCAGCCCCTTCTCCCCGGGGGGACCCCACGAGCAGTACTTC	CASSPFSPGGPHEQYF
NA	NA	TRBJ2-7	TRBV19	TGTGCCAGTAGTATTCCGGGGGTCGAGCAGTACTTC	CASSIPGVEQYF
NA	TRBD2	TRBJ2-7	TRBV7-6	TGTGCCAGCAGCTTAGGGAGCGGGGCCAGCTCCTACGAGCAGTACTTC	CASSLGSGASSYEQYF
NA	NA	TRBJ1-4	TRBV4-3	TGCGCCAGCAGCCAAGAGCCCGCAACTAATGAAAAACTGTTTTTT	CASSQEPATNEKLFF
NA	TRBD2	TRBJ2-2	TRBV9	TGTGCCAGCAGCGTAGTAGCGGGGTCCGGGGAGCTGTTTTTT	CASSVVAGSGELFF
NA	NA	TRBJ1-3	TRBV5-6	TGTGCCAGCAGCTTGAGGGGCCCAGATAACACCATATATTTT	CASSLRGPDNTIYF
NA	NA	TRBJ2-2	TRBV7-2	TGTGCCAGCAGCTTACAGGCTCGCAGGGGCTTCACCGGGGAGCTGTTTTTT	CASSLQARRGFTGELFF
NA	TRBD1	TRBJ1-6	TRBV7-8	TGTGCCAGCAGCTTAGCGACCGGGACAGGGTTTAGTTCACCCCTCCACTTT	CASSLATGTGFSSPLHF
NA	TRBD1	TRBJ1-5	TRBV19	TGTGCCAGTAGTGTACCAGGACAGGGCGGGAATCAGCCCCAGCATTTT	CASSVPGQGGNQPQHF
NA	TRBD1	TRBJ1-4	TRBV4-2	TGTGCCAGCAGCCCGGACAGGGAAAGGGAGGGTGAAAAGCTGTTTTTT	CASSPDREREGEKLFF
NA	NA	TRBJ1-2	TRBV7-9	TGTGCCAGCAGCTTATGGTTTTTGATCCGGGTTGGCTATGGCTACACCTTC	CASSLWFLIRVGYGYTF
NA	NA	TRBJ1-3	TRBV15	TGTGCCACCAGCAGAGATGGGACCATCTCTGGAAACACCATATATTTT	CATSRDGTISGNTIYF
NA	NA	TRBJ1-1	TRBV4-2	TGTGCCAGCAGCCAAGAGGAGGGAAGACGGAACACTGAAGCTTTCTTT	CASSQEEGRRNTEAFF
few	NA	TRBJ1-5	TRBV19	TGTGCCAGTAAATTCGGTATCCGGGACACAAATCAGCCCCAGCATTTT	CASKFGIRDTNQPQHF
NA	NA	TRBJ1-2	TRBV6-1	TGTGCCAGCAGTGAAACAGTAAACTATGGCTACACCTTC	CASSETVNYGYTF
NA	NA	TRBJ1-4	TRBV30	TGTGCCTGGAGTGTACTAGGGGCGGGTAATGAAAAACTGTTTTTT	CAWSVLGAGNEKLFF
NA	NA	TRBJ2-7	TRBV6-5	TGTGCCAGCAGGTATGGGGGGCCTATCGACGAGCAGTACTTC	CASRYGGPIDEQYF
NA	NA	TRBJ1-4	TRBV6-5	TGTGCCAGCAGTTGGGGGAATAATGAAAAACTGTTTTTT	CASSWGNNEKLFF
NA	TRBD1	TRBJ2-5	TRBV5-4	TGTGCCAGCAGCTTGGGGGACAGGGGTTGGGAGACCCAGTACTTC	CASSLGDRGWETQYF
NA	NA	TRBJ1-5	TRBV15	TGTGCCACCAGCAGAGATCCGGGGAACAATCAGCCCCAGCATTTT	CATSRDPGNNQPQHF
NA	NA	TRBJ2-5	TRBV10-3	TGTGCCATCAGTGACCTCACCGAGACCCAGTACTTC	CAISDLTETQYF
NA	NA	TRBJ1-2	TRBV29-1	TGCAGCGTTGAAAGGGGGTCCTATGGCTACACCTTC	CSVERGSYGYTF
NA	TRBD2	TRBJ2-1	TRBV7-2	TGTGCCAGCAGCTCGGTAGCGGGGGGGCACAATGAGCAGTTCTTC	CASSSVAGGHNEQFF
NA	NA	TRBJ1-5	TRBV2	TGTGCCAGCAGTGATGGGCAGGGTAATCAGCCCCAGCATTTT	CASSDGQGNQPQHF
NA	NA	TRBJ2-2	TRBV6-1	TGTGCCAGCAAGAACAGGGGAGGCACCGGGGAGCTGTTTTTT	CASKNRGGTGELFF